These 2 T cell receptor beta chains share one sample of origin, sequenced in a study of regulatory T cells in long-lasting Graves disease. Sequencing libraries for TCR beta were prepared with iRepertoire HTBI primers and Arm-PCR of CDR3 regions. TCRdb re-derived calls from the multiplex PCR reads in MiXCR, one entry per CDR3 protein. The sample contains about 220,000 distinct CDR3 sequences, roughly 20% of which appear only once. As for time point: newly diagnosed GD, antithyroid drugs for less than 3 months. PBMCs were the source of the RNA used for TCR sequencing. These data were likewise used in another study, on T cells in Graves' hyperthyroidism and ophthalmopathy.

The input for sequencing was peripheral blood mononuclear cells (PBMCs), taken at new diagnosis, from a patient treated with antithyroid drugs. The receptor set was obtained from a woman in her 30s with Graves disease.

This clonotype was seen many times. The rearrangement links TRBV7-2 to TRBJ1-5; TRBD1 aligns across 8 bases. The CDR3 is 15 amino acids. V lost 5 bases, J lost 3 bases, and 6 bases stayed unmatched. Germline CDR1 reads SGHTA; CDR2 reads FQGNSA. In DNA form, the CDR3 reads TGTGCCAGCAGCCGGAACAGGGGGAACAATCAGCCCCAGCATTTT. Translation gives CASSRNRGNNQPQHF. The variable domain in full, with the rest retrieved from reference TRBV7-2 and TRBJ1-5, is GAGVSQSPSNKVTEKGKDVELRCDPISGHTALYWYRQSLGQGLEFLIYFQGNSAPDKSGLPSDRFSAERTGGSVSTLTIQRTQQEDSAVYLCASSRNRGNNQPQHFGDGTRLSIL.

The table lists this clonotype with a count of one. V and J are TRBV11-2 and TRBJ1-2, with D hard to call. CDR1 is SGHAT, CDR2 FQNNGV, per germline. With 5 bases removed from V and 7 bases from J, the gap between germline ends came to 14 bases. This CDR3 has 13 residues. The CDR3 protein is CASSPSRAGGYTF. CDR3 nucleotide sequence: TGTGCCAGCAGCCCCAGCCGGGCCGGTGGCTACACCTTC.